The clone carrying this T cell receptor (beta chain) was counted many times. This sample was included in a study of T-cell reconstitution after alpha-beta-depleted transplantation in children. Unique molecular identifiers were used to barcode this TCRbeta library. One entry per CDR3 protein, called by TCRdb with MiXCR from the PCR reads. The sample lists approximately 190,000 distinct CDR3 sequences, about 6% occurring once. The starting material was PBMCs, obtained before TCRalphabeta/CD19-depleted stem cell transplant. This TCR was recovered from a girl in the first two years of life with combined immunodeficiency, due to receive a stem cell transplant.

CDR3 in amino acids: CASSLLFDTQYF. CDR3 DNA: TGTGCCAGCAGCTTATTATTTGATACGCAGTATTTT. This chain connects TRBV7-9 to TRBJ2-3, with unresolved D. The CDR3 spans 12 residues. Germline V gene data show CDR1 as SEHNR and CDR2 as FQNEAQ (reference sequence). V dropped 2 bases and J dropped 6 bases, with 6 bases sitting between them.